The 8 T cell receptor beta chains reported below all come from one sample, sequenced in a study of monozygotic twins with inflammatory bowel disease. TCRdb reworked the 5' RACE reads into one entry per CDR3 protein, no DNA. The data show over 110,000 distinct CDR3 sequences, and the top ten clones hold 2% to 3%. Source material: blood. The origin of the receptors is a human donor with ulcerative colitis or Crohn's disease, or a healthy co-twin of an affected twin (not recorded which).

The CDR3 loop reads CASSFGGNTEAFF. This sequence joins TRBV5-1 and TRBJ1-1; the D call of TRBD1 rests on TCRdb alone, since no DNA is present to check it. CDR1 is SGHRS and CDR2 is YFSETQ in the germline V gene. CDR3 length: 13 residues.

This chain connects TRBV5-1 to TRBJ2-1. This CDR3 contains 12 residues. Germline lookup yields CDR1 SGHRS and CDR2 YFSETQ. CDR3 protein: CASSYSYNEQFF.

The chain uses TRBV12-3 or TRBV12-4 and TRBJ1-5; TCRdb's D call, TRBD1, is unchecked because there is no DNA. This CDR3 is built from 14 residues. The CDR3 loop reads CASSARGGNQPQHF.

The V gene is TRBV6-1, the J gene TRBJ1-6. The CDR3 covers 15 residues. Germline CDR1 reads MNHNS; CDR2 reads SASEGT. The CDR3 sequence: CASSQDYPVNSPLHF.

This chain links TRBV5-1 with TRBJ2-7; TCRdb picks TRBD1, but there is no DNA to check that call. The germline V gene has CDR1 SGHRS and CDR2 YFSETQ. The CDR3 is made up of 14 amino acids. This CDR3 is CASRGTANSYEQYF.

This CDR3 reads CSAFSEGQGAREQFF. The chain has TRBV20-1 and TRBJ2-1; TCRdb designates TRBD1, a call that cannot be tested without DNA. This CDR3 spans 15 amino acids. CDR1 and CDR2 (germline): DFQATT, SNEGSKA (reference sequence).

The J gene is TRBJ1-4, the V gene TRBV12-2. TRBV12-2 corresponds to a pseudogene. The length of the CDR3 is 16 residues. The CDR3 reads CASRCHRIPTNEKLFF.

J is TRBJ1-1 and V is TRBV11-2; the D call of TRBD1 rests on TCRdb alone, since no DNA is present to check it. This CDR3 comprises 21 residues. The V gene's germline CDR1 is SGHAT and CDR2 FQNNGV. The CDR3 region is CASSTRGTGSLHIGRNTEAFF.